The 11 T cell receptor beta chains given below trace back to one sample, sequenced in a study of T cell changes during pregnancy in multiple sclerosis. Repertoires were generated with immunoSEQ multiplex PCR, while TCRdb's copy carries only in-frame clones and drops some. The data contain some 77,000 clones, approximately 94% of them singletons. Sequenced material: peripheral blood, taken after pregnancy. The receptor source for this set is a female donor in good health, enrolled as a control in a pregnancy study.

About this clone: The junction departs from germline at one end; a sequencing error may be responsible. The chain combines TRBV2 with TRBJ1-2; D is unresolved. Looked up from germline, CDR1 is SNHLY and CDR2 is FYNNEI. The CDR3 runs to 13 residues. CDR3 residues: CASSGGLNYGYIF. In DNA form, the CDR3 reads TGTGCCAGCAGTGGCGGACTCAACTATGGCTACATCTTC.

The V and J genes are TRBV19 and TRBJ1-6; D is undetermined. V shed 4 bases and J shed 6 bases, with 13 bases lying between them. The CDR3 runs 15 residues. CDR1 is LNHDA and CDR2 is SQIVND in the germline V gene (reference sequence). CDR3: CASSRGGLPNSPLHF. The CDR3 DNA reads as TGTGCCAGTAGTAGGGGAGGTTTGCCTAATTCACCCCTCCACTTT. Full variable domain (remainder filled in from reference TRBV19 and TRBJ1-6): DGGITQSPKYLFRKEGQNVTLSCEQNLNHDAMYWYRQDPGQGLRLIYYSQIVNDFQKGDIAEGYSVSREKKESFPLTVTSAQKNPTAFYLCASSRGGLPNSPLHFGNGTRLTVT.

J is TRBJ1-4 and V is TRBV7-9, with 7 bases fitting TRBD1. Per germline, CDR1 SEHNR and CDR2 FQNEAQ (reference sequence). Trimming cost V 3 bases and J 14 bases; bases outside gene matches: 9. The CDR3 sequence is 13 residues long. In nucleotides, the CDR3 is TGTGCCAGCAGCTTCACCCGACAGGGCGCTCTGTTTTTT. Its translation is CASSFTRQGALFF.

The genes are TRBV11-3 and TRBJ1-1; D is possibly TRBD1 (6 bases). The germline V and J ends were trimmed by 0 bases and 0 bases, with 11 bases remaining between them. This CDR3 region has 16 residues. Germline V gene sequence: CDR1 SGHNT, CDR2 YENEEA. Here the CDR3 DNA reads TGTGCCAGCAGCTTAGACCCGACAGGACTGAACACTGAAGCTTTCTTT. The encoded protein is CASSLDPTGLNTEAFF.

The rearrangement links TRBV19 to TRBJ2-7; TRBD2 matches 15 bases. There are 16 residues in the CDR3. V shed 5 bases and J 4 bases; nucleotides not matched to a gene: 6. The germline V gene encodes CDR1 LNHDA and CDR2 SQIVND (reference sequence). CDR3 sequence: CASSYRTSGREYEQYF. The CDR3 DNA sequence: TGTGCCAGTAGTTACCGGACTAGCGGGAGGGAATACGAGCAGTACTTC.

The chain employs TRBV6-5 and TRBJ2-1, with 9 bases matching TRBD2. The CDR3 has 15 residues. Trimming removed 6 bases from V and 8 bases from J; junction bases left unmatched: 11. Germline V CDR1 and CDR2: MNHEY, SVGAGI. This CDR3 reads CASRSAGGPVDEQFF. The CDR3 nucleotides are TGTGCCAGCAGGAGTGCGGGGGGGCCTGTCGATGAGCAGTTCTTC.

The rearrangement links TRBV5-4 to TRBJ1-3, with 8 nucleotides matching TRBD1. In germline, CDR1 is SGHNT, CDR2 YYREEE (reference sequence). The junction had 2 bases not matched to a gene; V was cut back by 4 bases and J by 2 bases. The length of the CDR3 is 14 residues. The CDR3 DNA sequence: TGTGCCAGCAGCATGGACAGGGCTGGAAACACCATATATTTT. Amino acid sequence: CASSMDRAGNTIYF.

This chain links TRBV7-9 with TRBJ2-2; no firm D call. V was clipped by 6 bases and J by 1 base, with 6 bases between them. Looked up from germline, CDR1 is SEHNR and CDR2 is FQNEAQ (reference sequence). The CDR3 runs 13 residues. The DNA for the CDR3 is TGTGCCAGCAGTCTATTGAACACCGGGGAGCTGTTTTTT. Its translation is CASSLLNTGELFF.

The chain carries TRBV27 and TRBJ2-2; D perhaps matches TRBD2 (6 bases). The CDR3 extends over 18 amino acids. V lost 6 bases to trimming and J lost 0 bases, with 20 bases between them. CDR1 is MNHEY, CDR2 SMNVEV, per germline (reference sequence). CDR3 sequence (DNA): TGTGCCAGCAGCCCTCGACTAGGGGACGATACGAACACCGGGGAGCTGTTTTTT. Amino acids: CASSPRLGDDTNTGELFF.

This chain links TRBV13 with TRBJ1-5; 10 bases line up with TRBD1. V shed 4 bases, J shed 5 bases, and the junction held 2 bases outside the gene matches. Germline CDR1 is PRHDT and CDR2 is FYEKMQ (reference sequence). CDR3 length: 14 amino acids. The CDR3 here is CASSYGTGDQPQHF. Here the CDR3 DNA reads TGTGCCAGCAGCTACGGGACAGGGGATCAGCCCCAGCATTTT.

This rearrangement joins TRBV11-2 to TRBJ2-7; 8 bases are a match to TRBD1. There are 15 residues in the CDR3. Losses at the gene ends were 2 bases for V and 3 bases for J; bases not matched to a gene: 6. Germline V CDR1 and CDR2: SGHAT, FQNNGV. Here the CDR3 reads CASSLSDRANYEQYF. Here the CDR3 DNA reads TGTGCCAGCAGCTTATCGGACAGGGCCAACTACGAGCAGTACTTC.